These 24 T cell receptor beta chains share one sample of origin, sequenced in a study of molecular identifiers for immune sequencing clone quantification. TCRdb re-called the PCR reads with MiXCR, one entry per CDR3 protein. The sample has approximately 550,000 distinct CDR3 sequences, 20% to 25% seen once. What was sequenced was naive CD8+ T cells from blood, with Jurkat cell RNA spiked in. The subset denotes: FACS-sorted CD8+CD4-CCR7+CD45RA+ naive T cells. These receptors all come from a human donor in good health. Some libraries in this study had Jurkat cell RNA spiked in.

The table lists this clonotype with a few counts. The chain is built from TRBV19 and TRBJ2-5; D is possibly TRBD2 (5 bases). The V end was cut by 3 bases, the J end by 7 bases, with 15 bases between. The CDR3 covers 14 residues. Germline CDR1 is LNHDA and CDR2 is SQIVND (reference sequence). This CDR3 reads CASSMWSAAGTQYF. The CDR3 region has the DNA TGTGCCAGTAGTATGTGGTCGGCCGCGGGGACCCAGTACTTC. The full variable domain, its missing parts supplied by reference TRBV19 and TRBJ2-5, is DGGITQSPKYLFRKEGQNVTLSCEQNLNHDAMYWYRQDPGQGLRLIYYSQIVNDFQKGDIAEGYSVSREKKESFPLTVTSAQKNPTAFYLCASSMWSAAGTQYFGPGTRLLVL.

V and J are TRBV10-3 and TRBJ2-7; D perhaps matches TRBD1 (6 bases). From germline, CDR1 is ENHRY and CDR2 SYGVKD. This CDR3 contains 15 residues. V was trimmed by 6 bases and J by 3 bases, leaving 18 bases between them. CDR3 sequence reads: CAISPGTSADYEQYF. The DNA of the CDR3 is TGTGCCATCAGCCCCGGGACATCAGCCGACTACGAGCAGTACTTC.

This clonotype was picked up many times. The CDR3, as DNA: TGTGCCAGCAGTTTGGGACAGTGGACTGAAGCTTTCTTT. It specifies CASSLGQWTEAFF. The chain combines TRBV27 with TRBJ1-1; 7 nucleotides agree with TRBD1. Trimming at V came to 3 bases and at J to 5 bases, leaving 3 bases not matched to a gene. The CDR3 runs to 13 residues. CDR1 is MNHEY, CDR2 SMNVEV, per germline (reference sequence).

This clonotype occurred once. One end of the junction fails to match germline, which may point to a read error. This sequence joins TRBV2 and TRBJ2-7; D not resolved. The length of the CDR3 is 10 residues. The germline CDR1 and CDR2 sequences are SNHLY and FYNNEI. The CDR3 sequence: CVSMRYEQYF. The CDR3, as DNA: TGTGTCAGCATGCGCTACGAGCAGTACTTC.

This chain links TRBV27 with TRBJ2-2; 8 nucleotides match TRBD2. Germline assignment: CDR1 MNHEY and CDR2 SMNVEV (reference sequence). J was trimmed by 3 bases and V by 6 bases; bases with no gene match: 15. The CDR3 length is 18 residues. The CDR3 protein is CASSFGLAGWRDTGELFF. CDR3 in DNA: TGTGCCAGCAGCTTCGGGCTAGCGGGCTGGCGGGACACCGGGGAGCTGTTTTTT.

Regarding this clonotype: A read error is likely, as this CDR3 ends without the conserved phenylalanine or tryptophan. V and J are TRBV25-1 and TRBJ1-1, with 7 bases aligning to TRBD1. After removal of 3 bases from V and 4 bases from J, the junction contained 2 bases not matched to a gene. Germline CDR1 is MGHDK and CDR2 is SYGVNS. The CDR3 is 13 amino acids. In DNA, the CDR3 is TGTGCCAGCAGTGAGAGGGGGCTCACTGAAGCTTTCTCT. It encodes CASSERGLTEAFS.

This clonotype has a count of ten or more. V usage is TRBV7-2 and J usage is TRBJ2-1; 12 nucleotides align to TRBD2. Germline loops: CDR1 SGHTA, CDR2 FQGNSA. V was pared by 4 bases and J by 8 bases, with 6 bases of the junction left unmatched. The CDR3 is 15 residues long. The CDR3 sequence is CASSWGLAGSYEQFF. DNA of the CDR3: TGTGCCAGCAGCTGGGGACTAGCGGGTTCGTATGAGCAGTTCTTC.

This clonotype was detected a few times. The V call is TRBV2, the J call TRBJ2-3; the match to TRBD2 covers 8 bases. The CDR3 runs to 16 residues. CDR1 is SNHLY and CDR2 is FYNNEI in the germline V gene. V trimming: 3 bases; J trimming: 4 bases; junction bases outside the gene matches: 9. The CDR3 coding sequence is TGTGCCAGCAGTGACCTGGCTAGCGGGTATTCAGATACGCAGTATTTT. Protein product: CASSDLASGYSDTQYF.

The V call is TRBV7-6, the J call TRBJ2-2; 7 bases are a match to TRBD1. The CDR3 extends over 15 amino acids. V was clipped by 8 bases and J by 3 bases; unmatched bases: 9. In germline, CDR1 is SGHVS, CDR2 FNYEAQ. CDR3: CASSVLQGDTGELFF. The CDR3 DNA is TGTGCCAGCTCAGTACTCCAGGGGGACACCGGGGAGCTGTTTTTT. Full variable domain (missing parts from reference TRBV7-6 and TRBJ2-2): GAGVSQSPRYKVTKRGQDVALRCDPISGHVSLYWYRQALGQGPEFLTYFNYEAQQDKSGLPNDRFSAERPEGSISTLTIQRTEQRDSAMYRCASSVLQGDTGELFFGEGSRLTVL.

This clonotype was seen ten or more times. The genes are TRBV5-6 and TRBJ2-7; TRBD2 matches 11 bases. This CDR3 is 16 amino acids long. CDR1 and CDR2 from the germline V gene are SGHDT and YYEEEE. J lost 6 bases, V lost 4 bases, and 12 bases had no gene match. The DNA of the CDR3 is TGTGCCAGCAGCGAGAAGGCACTAGCGGGAGCTGGCGAGCAGTACTTC. Its translation: CASSEKALAGAGEQYF. The entire variable domain, with the rest obtained from reference TRBV5-6 and TRBJ2-7, is as follows: DAGVTQSPTHLIKTRGQQVTLRCSPKSGHDTVSWYQQALGQGPQFIFQYYEEEERQRGNFPDRFSGHQFPNYSSELNVNALLLGDSALYLCASSEKALAGAGEQYFGPGTRLTVT.

Many counts were recorded for this clonotype. V and J are TRBV20-1 and TRBJ2-7, with D perhaps TRBD2 (5 bases). This CDR3 is 12 amino acids long. CDR1 is DFQATT and CDR2 is SNEGSKA in the germline V gene (reference sequence). CDR3: CSARTGSYEQYF. The CDR3 nucleotides are TGCAGCGCCCGGACGGGATCCTACGAGCAGTACTTC.

This clonotype was seen only a few times. The rearrangement uses TRBV4-3 and TRBJ1-2; no definite D call. V was cut by 0 bases and J by 0 bases, with 17 bases left in between. Germline CDR1 and CDR2: LGHNA and YSLEER. The CDR3 has 18 amino acids. CDR3 protein: CASSQDWTFSPANYGYTF. The CDR3 DNA reads TGCGCCAGCAGCCAAGATTGGACCTTCTCCCCAGCTAACTATGGCTACACCTTC.

Many counts were recorded for this clonotype. This chain connects TRBV23-1 to TRBJ2-7, with 10 bases matching TRBD1. TRBV23-1 is noted as an ORF with a role that remains uncertain. The junction had 12 bases not matched to a gene; V was cut back by 3 bases and J by 7 bases. The CDR3 is 16 residues long. The CDR3 sequence: CASSQKTGGDSSEQYF. CDR3 DNA sequence: TGCGCCAGCAGTCAGAAGACAGGGGGCGATTCTTCGGAGCAGTACTTC.

This clonotype was counted at least ten times. The chain is built from TRBV4-3 and TRBJ1-3; unclear D gene. The CDR3 consists of 16 residues. The V gene lost 0 bases and the J gene lost 3 bases, with 12 bases spanning the gap. Germline V gives CDR1 LGHNA, CDR2 YSLEER. CDR3 DNA: TGCGCCAGCAGCCAAGATGCCCCGGGCGGTGGAAACACCATATATTTT. This translates into CASSQDAPGGGNTIYF.

The sample holds one count of this clonotype. Being one base from a much bigger clone, this may be a read error. The chain recombines TRBV7-6 with TRBJ2-3; 12 nucleotides agree with TRBD2. Losses at the gene ends were 5 bases for V and 5 bases for J; bases not matched to a gene: 14. The CDR3 is 18 residues long. Germline values: CDR1 SGHVS, CDR2 FNYEAQ. For the CDR3, the DNA is TGTGCCAGCAGCCCGAGGAATACACTAGCGGGAGGAAAAGATACGCAGTATTTT. Its translation is CASSPRNTLAGGKDTQYF.

CDR3 bases: TGTGCCAGCAGCCACGGACAGGGGGAAGTCGAGTCACCCCTCCACTTT. Translation gives CASSHGQGEVESPLHF. This chain links TRBV7-9 with TRBJ1-6; 10 bases are shared with TRBD1. The CDR3 runs to 16 residues. The V segment lost 5 bases and the J segment 10 bases; nucleotides outside the gene matches: 11. Germline V CDR1 and CDR2: SEHNR, FQNEAQ (reference sequence).

There are many counts of this clonotype. The rearrangement uses TRBV6-2 or TRBV6-3 and TRBJ1-5, with D unresolved. V was trimmed by 6 bases and J by 0 bases, leaving 9 bases between them. This CDR3 has 14 amino acids. Looked up from germline, CDR1 is MNHEY and CDR2 is SVGEGT. CDR3 residues: CASSRTFSNQPQHF. In nucleotides, the CDR3 is TGTGCCAGCAGCCGGACCTTTAGCAATCAGCCCCAGCATTTT.

This clonotype was counted only a few times. This chain links TRBV11-2 with TRBJ2-7; TRBD1 matches 10 bases. The J segment lost 3 bases and the V segment lost 3 bases, leaving 5 bases of the junction unmatched. From germline, CDR1 is SGHAT and CDR2 FQNNGV. The CDR3 length is 15 residues. The CDR3 sequence: CASSFYRDRGYEQYF. The CDR3 region has the DNA TGTGCCAGCAGCTTTTACCGGGACAGGGGCTACGAGCAGTACTTC.

Details on this clonotype: A single base separates this from a much larger clone, so it may be a read error. The CDR3 coding sequence is TGTGCCAGCGGAAGAGGGACTTACAGCGACAATCGGCCCCAGCATTTT. As protein: CASGRGTYSDNRPQHF. The chain has TRBV6-6 and TRBJ1-5; possible D gene TRBD1, 5 bases. Germline-derived CDR1 and CDR2 are MNHNY and SVGAGI (reference sequence). This CDR3 has 16 residues.

This clonotype was observed at least ten times. The V gene is TRBV7-9, the J gene TRBJ2-3, with D unresolved. The CDR3 is 15 amino acids. V was trimmed by 1 base and J by 1 base, leaving 9 bases between them. Germline CDR1 is SEHNR and CDR2 is FQNEAQ (reference sequence). The CDR3 is CASSLGIVGTDTQYF. Here the CDR3 DNA reads TGTGCCAGCAGCTTAGGGATCGTGGGCACAGATACGCAGTATTTT.

This chain uses TRBV6-1 with TRBJ2-7, with D maybe TRBD2 (6 bases). V was pared by 7 bases and J by 4 bases, with 11 bases between. Germline V gene sequence: CDR1 MNHNS, CDR2 SASEGT. The CDR3 is 12 residues long. As DNA, the CDR3 is TGTGCCAGCAACGTCGCGGGGTACGAGCAGTACTTC. This codes for CASNVAGYEQYF.

This clonotype was recorded a few times. This rearrangement joins TRBV7-9 to TRBJ2-1; 10 nucleotides match TRBD1. This CDR3 region has 14 residues. V shed 1 base and J 9 bases; nucleotides not matched to a gene: 3. Germline loops: CDR1 SEHNR, CDR2 FQNEAQ (reference sequence). CDR3 DNA: TGTGCCAGCAGCTTAGTGGGACAGGGGACTGAGCAGTTCTTC. Encoded protein: CASSLVGQGTEQFF. Full variable domain (outside the CDR3, taken from reference TRBV7-9 and TRBJ2-1): DTGVSQNPRHKITKRGQNVTFRCDPISEHNRLYWYRQTLGQGPEFLTYFQNEAQLEKSRLLSDRFSAERPKGSFSTLEIQRTEQGDSAMYLCASSLVGQGTEQFFGPGTRLTVL.

This rearrangement joins TRBV6-2 or TRBV6-3 to TRBJ2-7; D not certain. V was pared by 2 bases and J by 6 bases, with 17 bases between. Germline CDR1 MNHEY, CDR2 SVGEGT. The CDR3 is 15 amino acids. CDR3 sequence reads: CASSYGPMGDCEQYF. The CDR3 DNA sequence: TGTGCCAGCAGTTACGGTCCGATGGGTGATTGCGAGCAGTACTTC.

About this clonotype itself: With a much larger clone just one base away, this may be a read error. The chain is built from TRBV13 and TRBJ1-1; D is ambiguous. Germline V gene lookup returns CDR1 PRHDT and CDR2 FYEKMQ (reference sequence). The CDR3 covers 15 residues. CDR3 sequence reads: CAGSSLIAANTEAFF. In DNA, the CDR3 is TGTGCCGGCAGCAGCCTAATTGCCGCGAACACTGAAGCTTTCTTT. The complete variable domain, with remaining parts taken from reference TRBV13 and TRBJ1-1, reads AAGVIQSPRHLIKEKRETATLKCYPIPRHDTVYWYQQGPGQDPQFLISFYEKMQSDKGSIPDRFSAQQFSDYHSELNMSSLELGDSALYFCAGSSLIAANTEAFFGQGTRLTVV.